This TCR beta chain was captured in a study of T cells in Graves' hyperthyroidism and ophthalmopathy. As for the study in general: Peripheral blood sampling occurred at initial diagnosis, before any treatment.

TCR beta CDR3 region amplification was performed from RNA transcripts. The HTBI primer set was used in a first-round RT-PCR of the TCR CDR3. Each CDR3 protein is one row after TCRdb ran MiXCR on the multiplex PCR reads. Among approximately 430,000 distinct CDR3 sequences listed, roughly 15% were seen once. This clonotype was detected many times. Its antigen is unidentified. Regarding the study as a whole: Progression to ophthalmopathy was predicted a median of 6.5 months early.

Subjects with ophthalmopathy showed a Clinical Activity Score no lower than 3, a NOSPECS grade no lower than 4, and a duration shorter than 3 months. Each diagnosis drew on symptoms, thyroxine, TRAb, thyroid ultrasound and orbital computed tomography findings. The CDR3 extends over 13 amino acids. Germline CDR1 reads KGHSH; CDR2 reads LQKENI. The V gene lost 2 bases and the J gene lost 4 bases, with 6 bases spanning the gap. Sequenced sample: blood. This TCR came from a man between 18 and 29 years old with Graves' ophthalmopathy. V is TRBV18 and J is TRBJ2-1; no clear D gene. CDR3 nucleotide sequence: TGTGCCAGCTCACCATCTGATTACAATGAGCAGTTCTTC. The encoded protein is CASSPSDYNEQFF.